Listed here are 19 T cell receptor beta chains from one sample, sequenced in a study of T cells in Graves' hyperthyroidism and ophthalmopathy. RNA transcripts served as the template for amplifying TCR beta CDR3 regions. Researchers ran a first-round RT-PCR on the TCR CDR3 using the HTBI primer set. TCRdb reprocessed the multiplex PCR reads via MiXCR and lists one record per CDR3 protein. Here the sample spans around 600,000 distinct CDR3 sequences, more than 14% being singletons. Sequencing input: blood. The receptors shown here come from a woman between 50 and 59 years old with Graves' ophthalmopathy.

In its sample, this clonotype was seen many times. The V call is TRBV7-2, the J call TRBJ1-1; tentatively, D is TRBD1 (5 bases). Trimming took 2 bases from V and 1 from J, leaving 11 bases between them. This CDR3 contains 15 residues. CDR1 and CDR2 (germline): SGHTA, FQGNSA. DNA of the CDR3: TGTGCCAGCAGCTTATCGATGGGGGAGAACACTGAAGCTTTCTTT. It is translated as CASSLSMGENTEAFF.

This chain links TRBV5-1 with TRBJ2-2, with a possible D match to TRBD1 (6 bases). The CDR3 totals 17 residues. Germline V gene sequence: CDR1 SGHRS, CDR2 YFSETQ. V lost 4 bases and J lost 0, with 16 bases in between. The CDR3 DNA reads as TGCGCCAGCAGCCAGGGACAAGACTACGCGAACACCGGGGAGCTGTTTTTT. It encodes CASSQGQDYANTGELFF.

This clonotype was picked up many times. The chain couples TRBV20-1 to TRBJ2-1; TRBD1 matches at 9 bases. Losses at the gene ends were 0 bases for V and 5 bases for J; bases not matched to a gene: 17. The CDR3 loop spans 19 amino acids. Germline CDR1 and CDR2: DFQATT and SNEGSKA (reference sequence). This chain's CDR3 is CSARDWTGEVIRVDNEQFF. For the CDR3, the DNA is TGCAGTGCTAGAGATTGGACAGGGGAGGTGATCAGGGTGGACAATGAGCAGTTCTTC.

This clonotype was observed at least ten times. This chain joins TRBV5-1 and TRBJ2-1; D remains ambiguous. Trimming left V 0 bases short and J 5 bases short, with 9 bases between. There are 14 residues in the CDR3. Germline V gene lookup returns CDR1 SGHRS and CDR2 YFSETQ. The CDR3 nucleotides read TGCGCCAGCAGCTTGGGACTTGGAAACAATGAGCAGTTCTTC. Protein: CASSLGLGNNEQFF.

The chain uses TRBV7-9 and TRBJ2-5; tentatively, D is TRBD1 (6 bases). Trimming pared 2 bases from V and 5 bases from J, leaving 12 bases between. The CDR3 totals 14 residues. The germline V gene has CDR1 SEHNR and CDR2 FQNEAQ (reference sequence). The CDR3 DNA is TGTGCCAGCAGCTTACCCACAGGGTTGGAGACCCAGTACTTC. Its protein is CASSLPTGLETQYF.

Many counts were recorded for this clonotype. In DNA, the CDR3 is TGCGCCAGCAGCACGACTGACAGGGCAACGTCGGAAGCTTTCTTT. Its protein product is CASSTTDRATSEAFF. The V and J genes are TRBV5-1 and TRBJ1-1, with 7 nucleotides matching TRBD1. Germline assignment: CDR1 SGHRS and CDR2 YFSETQ. Losses at the gene ends were 4 bases for V and 8 bases for J; bases not matched to a gene: 14. This CDR3 has 15 amino acids.

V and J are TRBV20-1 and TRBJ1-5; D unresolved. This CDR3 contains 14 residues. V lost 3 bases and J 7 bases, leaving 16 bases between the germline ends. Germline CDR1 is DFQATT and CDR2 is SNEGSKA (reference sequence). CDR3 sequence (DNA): TGCAGTGCTAGGAAAGGAGACCCCATCCAGCCCCAGCATTTT. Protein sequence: CSARKGDPIQPQHF.

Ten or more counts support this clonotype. The CDR3 region is CASRLAGERRVVNEQYF. The CDR3 nucleotides read TGTGCCAGCAGACTAGCGGGAGAACGGAGGGTGGTTAACGAGCAGTACTTC. The genes are TRBV28 and TRBJ2-7; 11 bases agree with TRBD2. This CDR3 is built from 17 residues. V lost 6 bases to trimming and J lost 5 bases; unmatched junction nucleotides: 15. Per germline, CDR1 MDHEN and CDR2 SYDVKM.

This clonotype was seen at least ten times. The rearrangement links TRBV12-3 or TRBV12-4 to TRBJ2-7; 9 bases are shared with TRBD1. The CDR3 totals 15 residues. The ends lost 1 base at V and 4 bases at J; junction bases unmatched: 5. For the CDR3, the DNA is TGTGCCAGCAGTTTAGGAGGACAGGGGATGTACGAGCAGTACTTC. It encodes CASSLGGQGMYEQYF.

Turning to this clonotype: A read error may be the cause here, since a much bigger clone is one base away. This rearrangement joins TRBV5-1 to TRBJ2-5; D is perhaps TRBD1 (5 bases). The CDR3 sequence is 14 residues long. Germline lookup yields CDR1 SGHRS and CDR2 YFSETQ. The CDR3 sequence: CASSLYAGQETQHF. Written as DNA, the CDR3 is TGTGCCAGCAGCTTGTATGCAGGACAAGAGACCCAGCACTTC.

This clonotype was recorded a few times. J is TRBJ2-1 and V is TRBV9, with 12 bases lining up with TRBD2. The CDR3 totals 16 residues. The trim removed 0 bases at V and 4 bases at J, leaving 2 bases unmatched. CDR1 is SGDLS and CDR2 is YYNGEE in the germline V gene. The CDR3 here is CASSVALAGGYNEQFF. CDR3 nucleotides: TGTGCCAGCAGCGTAGCCCTAGCGGGAGGGTACAATGAGCAGTTCTTC.

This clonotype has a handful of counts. The CDR3 here is CASSIGLQGGQAFF. CDR3 DNA sequence: TGTGCCAGTAGTATAGGCCTACAGGGAGGTCAAGCTTTCTTT. The chain has TRBV19 and TRBJ1-1, with D possibly matching TRBD1 (6 bases). Trimming left V 1 base short and J 9 bases short, with 15 bases between. The CDR3 extends over 14 amino acids. CDR1 is LNHDA, CDR2 SQIVND, per germline (reference sequence).

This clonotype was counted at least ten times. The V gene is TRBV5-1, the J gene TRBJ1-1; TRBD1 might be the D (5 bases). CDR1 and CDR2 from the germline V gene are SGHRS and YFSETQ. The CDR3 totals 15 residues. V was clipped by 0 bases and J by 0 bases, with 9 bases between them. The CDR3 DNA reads TGCGCCAGCAGCTTGGGGGGGATTCTGAACACTGAAGCTTTCTTT. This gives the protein CASSLGGILNTEAFF.

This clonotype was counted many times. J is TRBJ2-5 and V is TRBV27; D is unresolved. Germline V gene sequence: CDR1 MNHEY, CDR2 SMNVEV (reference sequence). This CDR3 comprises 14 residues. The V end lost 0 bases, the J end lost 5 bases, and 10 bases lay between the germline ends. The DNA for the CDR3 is TGTGCCAGCAGTTTATCAAGGATGGCGGAGACCCAGTACTTC. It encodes CASSLSRMAETQYF.

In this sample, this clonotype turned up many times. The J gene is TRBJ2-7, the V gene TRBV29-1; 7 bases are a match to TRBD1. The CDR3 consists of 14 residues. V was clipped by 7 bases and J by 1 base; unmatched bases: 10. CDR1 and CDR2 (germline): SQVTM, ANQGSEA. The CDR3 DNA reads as TGCAGCGCCACCGACAGGGTCACTTCCTACGAGCAGTACTTC. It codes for CSATDRVTSYEQYF.

CDR3 region: CASSPDSGANVLTF. As DNA, the CDR3 is TGTGCCAGCTCACCTGACTCTGGGGCCAACGTCCTGACTTTC. The V call is TRBV18, the J call TRBJ2-6; D gene unclear. V shed 3 bases and J shed 0 bases, with 3 bases lying between them. Germline assignment: CDR1 KGHSH and CDR2 LQKENI. The CDR3 spans 14 residues.

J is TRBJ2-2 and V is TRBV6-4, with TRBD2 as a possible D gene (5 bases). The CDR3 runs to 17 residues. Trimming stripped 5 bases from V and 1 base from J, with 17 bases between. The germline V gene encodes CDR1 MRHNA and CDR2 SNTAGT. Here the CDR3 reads CASSIYSVFLNTGELFF. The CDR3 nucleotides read TGTGCCAGCAGTATTTATAGCGTCTTCTTGAACACCGGGGAGCTGTTTTTT.

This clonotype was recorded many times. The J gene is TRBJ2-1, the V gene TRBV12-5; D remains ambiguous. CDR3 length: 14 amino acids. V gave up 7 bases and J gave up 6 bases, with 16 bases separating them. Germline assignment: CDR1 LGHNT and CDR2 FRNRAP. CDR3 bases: TGTGCTAGTGCCAAGACTGGCCCCCCCAATGAGCAGTTCTTC. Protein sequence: CASAKTGPPNEQFF.

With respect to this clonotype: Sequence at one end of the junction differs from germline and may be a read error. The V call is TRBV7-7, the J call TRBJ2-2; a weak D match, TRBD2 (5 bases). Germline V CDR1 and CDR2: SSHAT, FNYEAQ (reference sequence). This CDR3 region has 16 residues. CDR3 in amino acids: CASSATGILNTGELFF. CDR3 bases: TGTGCTAGCAGCGCAACCGGGATTCTGAACACCGGGGAGCTGTTTTTT.